The clone carrying this TCR beta chain was counted only a few times. No antigen is known for it. This sample was included in a study of cytomegalovirus exposure and HLA in healthy donors. Study in general: In a later analysis, the 100 to 150 validation repertoires were reported to have used the same platform as the approximately 670 first-cohort repertoires. Study-wide results and limits: According to a later analysis, TCR clusters from the first cohort tended to co-occur in the 120 or so validation repertoires.

The trim removed 6 bases at V and 6 bases at J, leaving 7 bases unmatched. Germline V gene data show CDR1 as SNHLY and CDR2 as FYNNEI. The length of the CDR3 is 17 residues. Sequenced by immunoSEQ multiplex PCR; TCRdb stores in-frame clones only, minus some. Here the sample spans hundreds of thousands of clones, around 89% being singletons. The receptor's source is a young woman in good health and CMV-seronegative. Sequenced material: PBMCs. V gene TRBV2 combines with J gene TRBJ2-2; 16 bases agree with TRBD2. For the CDR3, the DNA is TGTGCCAGCAGAAAGGGACTAGCGGGAGGGCCGGCCGGGGAGCTGTTTTTT. Protein product: CASRKGLAGGPAGELFF.